What follows describes a single T cell receptor (beta chain). This entry comes from a study of preoperative IRX-2 immunotherapy in early breast cancer. There are 14 residues in the CDR3. Per the germline V gene, CDR1 is SSHAT and CDR2 is FNYEAQ (reference sequence). The ends were cut back, 1 base at V and 2 bases at J, with 3 bases in the middle. The method was immunoSEQ multiplex PCR; TCRdb's version includes in-frame clones alone and lacks a portion of them. The repertoire holds 20,000 to 30,000 clones, with roughly four fifths as singletons. Treatment here: preoperative locoregional IRX-2 cytokine immunotherapy.

This clonotype was sampled from a human donor with breast cancer. The chain links TRBV7-7 to TRBJ2-6; no reliable D call. Specimen: lymph node tissue, collected after IRX-2 immunotherapy. The CDR3 reads CASSLGAGANVLTF. As DNA, the CDR3 is TGTGCCAGCAGCTTAGGGGCTGGGGCCAACGTCCTGACTTTC.